This T cell receptor beta chain appears in the sequencing data of a study of blood T cells in healthy people across ages. Germline CDR1 and CDR2: SGHDT and YYEEEE. The germline V and J ends were trimmed by 0 bases and 9 bases, with 19 bases remaining between them. The CDR3 has 15 residues. Per individual sample, total RNA of at least 6 micrograms was extracted. The second PCR ran roughly 6 to 11 cycles with a sample-barcoded 5' primer and J-beta primers. Each cDNA molecule carried a tag from a template-switch adaptor that contained 12 random nucleotides. TCRdb passed the 5' RACE reads through MiXCR, listing each CDR3 protein once. The sample records 1.2 million to 1.5 million distinct CDR3 sequences, approximately 60% being singletons.

The rearrangement uses TRBV5-6 and TRBJ2-7; D not resolved. Source material: blood. This receptor was identified in a man aged 18 to 29 in good health. The CDR3 region is CASSLGGDFISSQYF. The CDR3, as DNA: TGTGCCAGCAGCTTGGGAGGTGATTTCATTTCGTCGCAGTACTTC.